Listed here are 32 T cell receptor beta chains from one sample, sequenced in a study of shared clonotypes between healthy human individuals. Some clones are missing from TCRdb's copy, which holds only in-frame ones; the method was immunoSEQ multiplex PCR. The data hold approximately 2.1 million clones, with approximately 95% observed a single time. Sequenced input: naive CD4+ T cells from PBMCs. Subset reported: CD45RA+ positively selected. The receptors come from a man between 18 and 29 years old in good health. Some clones in this sample may be carry-over from other donors' samples.

V gene TRBV30 combines with J gene TRBJ1-2, with 10 bases aligning to TRBD1. The trim removed 5 bases at V and 11 bases at J, leaving 8 bases unmatched. Germline loops: CDR1 GTSNPN, CDR2 SVGIG (reference sequence). The CDR3 length is 12 residues. CDR3 coding DNA: TGTGCCTGGGTACCCGGGACAGGGGTTTACACCTTC. Protein sequence: CAWVPGTGVYTF.

This clone came up once. V is TRBV9 and J is TRBJ1-4, with 7 bases fitting TRBD1. Germline CDR1 SGDLS, CDR2 YYNGEE. The CDR3 runs 16 residues. Trimming cost V 3 bases and J 0 bases; bases outside gene matches: 5. Written as DNA, the CDR3 is TGTGCCAGCAGCGGTCGGACAGGTTCAACTAATGAAAAACTGTTTTTT. This translates into CASSGRTGSTNEKLFF. Together with reference TRBV9 and TRBJ1-4, the CDR3 gives the full variable domain: DSGVTQTPKHLITATGQRVTLRCSPRSGDLSVYWYQQSLDQGLQFLIQYYNGEERAKGNILERFSAQQFPDLHSELNLSSLELGDSALYFCASSGRTGSTNEKLFFGSGTQLSVL.

V and J are TRBV29-1 and TRBJ1-2; D remains unclear. This CDR3 has 14 residues. The V end was cut by 4 bases, the J end by 0 bases, with 12 bases between. Per the germline V gene, CDR1 is SQVTM and CDR2 is ANQGSEA. The CDR3 reads CSVAPLVANYGYTF. The CDR3, as DNA: TGCAGCGTTGCCCCGTTAGTAGCTAACTATGGCTACACCTTC.

The chain has TRBV5-1 and TRBJ2-7; the D gene is possibly TRBD1 (5 bases). CDR3 length equals 14 residues. The V gene's germline CDR1 is SGHRS and CDR2 YFSETQ. V was trimmed by 4 bases and J by 5 bases, leaving 16 bases between them. The CDR3 DNA follows: TGCGCCAGCAGCCCCCCCGCTAGGACAAACGAGCAGTACTTC. Amino acid sequence: CASSPPARTNEQYF.

The chain combines TRBV7-3 with TRBJ2-1, with TRBD2 matching 9 bases. Germline lookup yields CDR1 SGHTA and CDR2 FQGTGA. The CDR3 loop spans 17 amino acids. V lost 1 base, J lost 6 bases, and 10 bases stayed unmatched. The chain's CDR3 is CASSLSGSAGGANEQFF. CDR3 DNA sequence: TGTGCCAGCAGCTTAAGTGGGTCCGCGGGAGGGGCCAATGAGCAGTTCTTC.

The chain has TRBV5-5 and TRBJ1-5; no reliable D call. Trimming removed 4 bases from V and 7 bases from J, with 18 bases in between. Germline V gene sequence: CDR1 SGHKS, CDR2 YYEKEE (reference sequence). The CDR3 sequence is 15 residues long. CDR3 nucleotide sequence: TGTGCCAGCAGCCCTTATATCGGGGTAGGCCAGCCCCAGCATTTT. Amino acids: CASSPYIGVGQPQHF.

Remarks on this clone: The same CDR3 also results from other DNA sequences found in this sample. This chain uses TRBV7-2 with TRBJ2-5; D uncertain. V lost 1 base and J 2 bases, leaving 8 bases between the germline ends. The CDR3 extends over 14 amino acids. The germline V gene has CDR1 SGHTA and CDR2 FQGNSA. CDR3 region: CASSLGGPQETQYF. Written as DNA, the CDR3 is TGTGCCAGCAGCTTAGGCGGCCCGCAAGAGACCCAGTACTTC.

The genes are TRBV5-4 and TRBJ2-2; a possible D gene is TRBD2 (6 bases). The CDR3 has 17 amino acids. CDR1 and CDR2 (germline): SGHNT, YYREEE (reference sequence). Between the trimmed V and J ends, which lost 1 base and 0 bases, there was a span of 13 bases. CDR3: CASSLWSGAANTGELFF. For the CDR3, the DNA is TGTGCCAGCAGCTTGTGGTCGGGAGCAGCGAACACCGGGGAGCTGTTTTTT.

The rearrangement uses TRBV5-1 and TRBJ1-4; TRBD1 matches at 7 bases. V lost 3 bases and J lost 4; bases outside the gene matches: 9. The CDR3 runs to 16 residues. Looked up from germline, CDR1 is SGHRS and CDR2 is YFSETQ. The CDR3 protein is CASSSTTGAGNEKLFF. The CDR3, as DNA: TGCGCCAGCAGCTCGACAACAGGGGCCGGTAATGAAAAACTGTTTTTT.

This rearrangement joins TRBV27 to TRBJ1-4; 7 bases line up with TRBD1. The germline CDR1 and CDR2 sequences are MNHEY and SMNVEV (reference sequence). The CDR3 has 15 amino acids. V was clipped by 5 bases and J by 3 bases; unmatched bases: 6. For the CDR3, the DNA is TGTGCCAGCAGTCTGACAGGGCGAGCTAATGAAAAACTGTTTTTT. It is translated as CASSLTGRANEKLFF.

The V call is TRBV2, the J call TRBJ2-2, with D possibly being TRBD2 (7 bases). Germline CDR1 SNHLY, CDR2 FYNNEI. V lost 7 bases and J 3 bases, leaving 12 bases between the germline ends. This CDR3 contains 14 residues. CDR3 residues: CASTKGGYTGELFF. The CDR3 DNA follows: TGTGCCAGCACCAAGGGGGGGTACACCGGGGAGCTGTTTTTT.

V is TRBV5-1 and J is TRBJ1-3; no definite D call. Germline V gene lookup returns CDR1 SGHRS and CDR2 YFSETQ. This CDR3 contains 16 residues. V dropped 0 bases and J dropped 3 bases, with 13 bases sitting between them. CDR3 residues: CASSLGPPSDGNTIYF. DNA of the CDR3: TGCGCCAGCAGCTTGGGGCCCCCCTCGGATGGAAACACCATATATTTT.

This clone was seen a few times. The gene calls are TRBV28 and TRBJ2-3; tentatively, D is TRBD1 or TRBD2 (5 bases each). CDR3 length: 17 residues. Trimming took off 6 bases at V and 3 bases at J, with 22 bases between the two ends. Germline CDR1 reads MDHEN; CDR2 reads SYDVKM. The CDR3 loop is CASSPLPGRRSTDTQYF. The CDR3 DNA reads as TGTGCCAGCAGCCCTTTACCGGGACGCAGAAGTACAGATACGCAGTATTTT.

This rearrangement joins TRBV7-2 to TRBJ2-5; the D is unclear. Trimming removed 0 bases at V and 1 base at J, with 6 bases between. The CDR3 totals 14 residues. CDR1 and CDR2 from the germline V gene are SGHTA and FQGNSA. The CDR3 sequence: CASSLAIGQETQYF. In DNA form, the CDR3 reads TGTGCCAGCAGCTTAGCGATTGGCCAAGAGACCCAGTACTTC.

The CDR3: CASSAHYEQYF. The CDR3 nucleotides are TGTGCCAGCAGTGCGCACTACGAGCAGTACTTC. The rearrangement uses TRBV28 and TRBJ2-5; D unresolved. The last part of the DNA fits TRBJ2-7 better; the J call may be wrong. CDR3 length: 11 amino acids. Germline values: CDR1 MDHEN, CDR2 SYDVKM.

The V call is TRBV5-1, the J call TRBJ1-3; D gene unclear. Germline V gene sequence: CDR1 SGHRS, CDR2 YFSETQ. The CDR3 has 15 amino acids. V gave up 0 bases and J gave up 0 bases, with 7 bases separating them. DNA of the CDR3: TGCGCCAGCAGCTTGGGGGTCCCCTCTGGAAACACCATATATTTT. This translates into CASSLGVPSGNTIYF.

CDR3 sequence: CASSLLYEAGASYEQYF. Written as DNA, the CDR3 is TGTGCCAGCAGTTTATTGTATGAGGCGGGCGCCTCCTACGAGCAGTACTTC. The chain has TRBV27 and TRBJ2-7; tentative D call: TRBD2 (5 bases). Germline V gives CDR1 MNHEY, CDR2 SMNVEV (reference sequence). With 1 base removed from V and 0 bases from J, the gap between germline ends came to 16 bases. CDR3 size: 17 residues.

This sequence joins TRBV7-9 and TRBJ2-1; D is unresolved. Germline CDR1 is SEHNR and CDR2 is FQNEAQ (reference sequence). The CDR3 is 12 amino acids. The V end lost 2 bases, the J end lost 9 bases, and 8 bases lay between the germline ends. The CDR3: CASSLQSPEQFF. CDR3 nucleotides: TGTGCCAGCAGCTTACAATCCCCTGAGCAGTTCTTC.

This clone was picked up one time. This chain links TRBV5-1 with TRBJ2-7, with TRBD1 matching 9 bases. Germline CDR1 is SGHRS and CDR2 is YFSETQ. This CDR3 comprises 15 residues. V shed 0 bases, J shed 5 bases, and the junction held 6 bases outside the gene matches. CDR3 sequence reads: CASSLGDREFHEQYF. DNA of the CDR3: TGCGCCAGCAGCTTGGGGGACAGGGAATTCCACGAGCAGTACTTC. The full variable domain, rest sourced from reference TRBV5-1 and TRBJ2-7, is KAGVTQTPRYLIKTRGQQVTLSCSPISGHRSVSWYQQTPGQGLQFLFEYFSETQRNKGNFPGRFSGRQFSNSRSEMNVSTLELGDSALYLCASSLGDREFHEQYFGPGTRLTVT.

The chain employs TRBV7-7 and TRBJ2-1; 14 nucleotides align to TRBD2. CDR1 is SSHAT and CDR2 is FNYEAQ in the germline V gene (reference sequence). The trim removed 5 bases at V and 9 bases at J, leaving 9 bases unmatched. The CDR3 spans 16 residues. CDR3 bases: TGTGCCAGCAGCCCCGGGACTAGCGGGAGACCGACTGAGCAGTTCTTC. As protein: CASSPGTSGRPTEQFF. Filled out from reference TRBV7-7 and TRBJ2-1, the complete variable domain reads GAGVSQSPRYKVTKRGQDVTLRCDPISSHATLYWYQQALGQGPEFLTYFNYEAQPDKSGLPSDRFSAERPEGSISTLTIQRTEQRDSAMYRCASSPGTSGRPTEQFFGPGTRLTVL.

The chain couples TRBV4-2 to TRBJ1-2; 10 nucleotides match TRBD1. Germline V gene lookup returns CDR1 LGHNA and CDR2 YNFKEQ. J was trimmed by 3 bases and V by 4 bases; bases with no gene match: 2. This CDR3 has 14 amino acids. The CDR3 DNA reads TGTGCCAGCAGCCCTGGGACAGGGGACTATGGCTACACCTTC. It codes for CASSPGTGDYGYTF.

This rearrangement joins TRBV18 to TRBJ1-1, with D perhaps matching TRBD1 (6 bases). The CDR3 spans 15 residues. Trimming pared 3 bases from V and 5 bases from J, leaving 16 bases between. CDR1 is KGHSH and CDR2 is LQKENI in the germline V gene. CDR3 sequence: CASSPLQGRETEAFF. The CDR3, as DNA: TGTGCCAGCTCACCCCTCCAGGGGAGGGAGACTGAAGCTTTCTTT. The entire variable domain, with the rest obtained from reference TRBV18 and TRBJ1-1, is as follows: NAGVMQNPRHLVRRRGQEARLRCSPMKGHSHVYWYRQLPEEGLKFMVYLQKENIIDESGMPKERFSAEFPKEGPSILRIQQVVRGDSAAYFCASSPLQGRETEAFFGQGTRLTVV.

The chain recombines TRBV6-4 with TRBJ2-3, with D tentatively TRBD1 (6 bases). CDR3 size: 13 residues. V lost 5 bases, J lost 4 bases, and 10 bases lay in between. Germline CDR1 reads MRHNA; CDR2 reads SNTAGT. The CDR3: CASSQGWADTQYF. The CDR3 DNA reads TGTGCCAGCAGTCAGGGGTGGGCAGATACGCAGTATTTT.

V usage is TRBV6-5 and J usage is TRBJ2-7, with D perhaps TRBD2 (7 bases). This CDR3 has 15 residues. The germline V gene encodes CDR1 MNHEY and CDR2 SVGAGI. Between the trimmed V and J ends, which lost 5 bases and 1 base, there was a span of 15 bases. The CDR3 nucleotides read TGTGCCAGCAGTCGCATAGGGGGGGCGTCCTACGAGCAGTACTTC. Protein sequence: CASSRIGGASYEQYF.

CDR3 in DNA: TGTGCCAGCAGTTACTCCTATAGCGGGGTAACCTACGAGCAGTACTTC. Translation gives CASSYSYSGVTYEQYF. The J gene is TRBJ2-7, the V gene TRBV6-6; 8 bases are a match to TRBD2. The CDR3 sequence is 16 residues long. Germline lookup yields CDR1 MNHNY and CDR2 SVGAGI (reference sequence). V lost 0 bases, J lost 2 bases, and 6 bases stayed unmatched.

This clone was recorded only once. V gene TRBV2 combines with J gene TRBJ2-7, with D possibly matching TRBD1 (6 bases). Germline values: CDR1 SNHLY, CDR2 FYNNEI. The CDR3 sequence is 13 residues long. V gave up 5 bases and J gave up 2 bases, with 10 bases separating them. CDR3 amino acids: CASSTGQPYEQYF. DNA of the CDR3: TGTGCCAGCAGTACCGGACAGCCCTACGAGCAGTACTTC.

With respect to this clone: The same CDR3 is also encoded by other DNA sequences in this sample. The chain recombines TRBV28 with TRBJ2-2, with no clear D. The CDR3 has 15 amino acids. Germline CDR1 is MDHEN and CDR2 is SYDVKM. Trimming took 2 bases from V and 4 from J, leaving 11 bases between them. The CDR3 DNA reads as TGTGCCAGCAGTTTAGGCGGCAGATCCACCGGGGAGCTGTTTTTT. Its protein is CASSLGGRSTGELFF.

The chain is built from TRBV5-5 and TRBJ2-3; either TRBD1 or TRBD2 may fit D (6 bases each). Trimming left V 0 bases short and J 3 bases short, with 11 bases between. Per germline, CDR1 SGHKS and CDR2 YYEKEE (reference sequence). The CDR3 has 15 amino acids. CDR3 nucleotide sequence: TGTGCCAGCAGCTTGGTTGGCGGGACAACAGATACGCAGTATTTT. Protein product: CASSLVGGTTDTQYF. Full variable domain (missing parts from reference TRBV5-5 and TRBJ2-3): DAGVTQSPTHLIKTRGQQVTLRCSPISGHKSVSWYQQVLGQGPQFIFQYYEKEERGRGNFPDRFSARQFPNYSSELNVNALLLGDSALYLCASSLVGGTTDTQYFGPGTRLTVL.

Points on this clone: Within the sample, other DNA sequences also encode this same CDR3. The J gene is TRBJ1-6, the V gene TRBV6-5; D unresolved. Trimming removed 6 bases at V and 6 bases at J, with 6 bases between. Looked up from germline, CDR1 is MNHEY and CDR2 is SVGAGI. This CDR3 is built from 12 residues. DNA for the CDR3: TGTGCCAGCAGGGTGGGTAATTCACCCCTCCACTTT. It encodes CASRVGNSPLHF.

Of note for this clone: Other DNA sequences in this sample translate to the same CDR3. CDR3 nucleotides: TGTGCCAGCAGCTTAGTCGGTGAAAAACTGTTTTTT. As protein: CASSLVGEKLFF. The chain carries TRBV7-2 and TRBJ1-4; no clear D gene. Germline values: CDR1 SGHTA, CDR2 FQGNSA. The germline V and J ends were trimmed by 1 base and 7 bases, with 4 bases remaining between them. CDR3 length: 12 residues.

This clone was detected only once. The chain is built from TRBV5-1 and TRBJ2-1; 10 bases match TRBD2. The length of the CDR3 is 16 residues. The J segment lost 5 bases and the V segment lost 3 bases, leaving 8 bases of the junction unmatched. Looked up from germline, CDR1 is SGHRS and CDR2 is YFSETQ. CDR3 DNA sequence: TGCGCCAGCAGCTACAACCCGGGACTAGCGCACAATGAGCAGTTCTTC. This sequence encodes CASSYNPGLAHNEQFF.

V gene TRBV14 combines with J gene TRBJ1-2, with 7 positions matching TRBD1. The length of the CDR3 is 14 residues. V dropped 3 bases and J dropped 5; count of bases not matched to a gene: 6. Germline V CDR1 and CDR2: SGHDN, FVKESK. DNA of the CDR3: TGTGCCAGCAGCCACAACGACAGGGCTTATGGCTACACCTTC. This translates into CASSHNDRAYGYTF.